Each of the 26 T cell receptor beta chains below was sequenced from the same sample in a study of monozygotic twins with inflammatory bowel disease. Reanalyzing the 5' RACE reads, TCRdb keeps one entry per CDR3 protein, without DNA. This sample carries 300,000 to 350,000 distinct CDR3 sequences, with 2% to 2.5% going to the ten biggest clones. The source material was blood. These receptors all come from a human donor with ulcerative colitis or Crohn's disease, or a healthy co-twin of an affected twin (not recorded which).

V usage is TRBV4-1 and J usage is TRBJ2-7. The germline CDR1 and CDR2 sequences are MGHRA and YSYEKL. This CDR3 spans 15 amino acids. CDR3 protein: CASSQVPGGSYEQYF.

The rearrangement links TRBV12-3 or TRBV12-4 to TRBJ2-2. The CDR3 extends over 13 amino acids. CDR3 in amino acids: CASSPVGTGELFF.

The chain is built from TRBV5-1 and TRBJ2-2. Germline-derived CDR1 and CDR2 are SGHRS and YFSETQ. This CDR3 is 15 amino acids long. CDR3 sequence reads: CASSLDATNTGELFF.

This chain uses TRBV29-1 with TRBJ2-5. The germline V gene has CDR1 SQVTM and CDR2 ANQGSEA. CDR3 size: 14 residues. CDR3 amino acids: CSVEDPAYQETQYF.

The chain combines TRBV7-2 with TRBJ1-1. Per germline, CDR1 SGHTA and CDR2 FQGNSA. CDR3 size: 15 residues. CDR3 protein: CASSQLGALWTEAFF.

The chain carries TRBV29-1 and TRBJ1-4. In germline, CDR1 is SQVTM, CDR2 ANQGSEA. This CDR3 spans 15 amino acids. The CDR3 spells CSVRDGPSTNEKLFF.

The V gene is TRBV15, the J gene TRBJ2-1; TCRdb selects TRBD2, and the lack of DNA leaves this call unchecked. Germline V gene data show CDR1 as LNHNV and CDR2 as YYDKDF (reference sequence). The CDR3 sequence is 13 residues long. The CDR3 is CATSGTSASEQFF.

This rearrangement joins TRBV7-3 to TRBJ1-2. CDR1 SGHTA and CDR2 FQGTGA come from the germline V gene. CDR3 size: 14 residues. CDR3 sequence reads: CASSLGSINYGYTF.

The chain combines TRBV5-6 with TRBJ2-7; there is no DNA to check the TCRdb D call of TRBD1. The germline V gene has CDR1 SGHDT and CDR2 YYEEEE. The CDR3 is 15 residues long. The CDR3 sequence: CASSRQIMSSYEQYF.

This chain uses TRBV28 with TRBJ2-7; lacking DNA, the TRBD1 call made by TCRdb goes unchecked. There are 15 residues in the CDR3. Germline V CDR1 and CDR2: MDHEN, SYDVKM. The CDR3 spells CASSLDGELPYEQYF.

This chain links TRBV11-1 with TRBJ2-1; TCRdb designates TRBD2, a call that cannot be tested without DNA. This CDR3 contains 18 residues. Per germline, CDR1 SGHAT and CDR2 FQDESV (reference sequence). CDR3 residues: CASSLVGLADVSYNEQFF.

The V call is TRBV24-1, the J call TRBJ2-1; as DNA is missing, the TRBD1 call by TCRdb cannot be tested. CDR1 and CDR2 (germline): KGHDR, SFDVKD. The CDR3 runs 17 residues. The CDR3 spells CATSDLMGGGSRNEQFF.

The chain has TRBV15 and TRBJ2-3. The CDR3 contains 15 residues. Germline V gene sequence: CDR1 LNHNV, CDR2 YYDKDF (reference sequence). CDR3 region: CATSRDSVETDTQYF.

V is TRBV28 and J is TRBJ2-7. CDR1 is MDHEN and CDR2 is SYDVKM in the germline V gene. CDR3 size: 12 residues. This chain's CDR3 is CASSLRYRGLYF. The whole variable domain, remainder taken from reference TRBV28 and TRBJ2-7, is DVKVTQSSRYLVKRTGEKVFLECVQDMDHENMFWYRQDPGLGLRLIYFSYDVKMKEKGDIPEGYSVSREKKERFSLILESASTNQTSMYLCASSLRYRGLYFGPGTRLTVT.

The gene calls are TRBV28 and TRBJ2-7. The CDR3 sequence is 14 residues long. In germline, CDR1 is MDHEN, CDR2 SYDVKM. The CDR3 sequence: CASSLDGTVYEQYF.

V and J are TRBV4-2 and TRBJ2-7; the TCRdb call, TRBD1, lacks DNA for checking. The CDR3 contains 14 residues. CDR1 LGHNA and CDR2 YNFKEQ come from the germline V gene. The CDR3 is CASSQAGSGYEQYF.

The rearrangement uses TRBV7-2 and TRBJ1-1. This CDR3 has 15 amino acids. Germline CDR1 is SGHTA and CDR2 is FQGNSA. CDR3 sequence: CASSSHQGRGTEAFF.

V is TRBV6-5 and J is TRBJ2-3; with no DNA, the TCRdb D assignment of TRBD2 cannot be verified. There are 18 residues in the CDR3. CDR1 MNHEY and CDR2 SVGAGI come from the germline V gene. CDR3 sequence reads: CASSLGGRGMSAADTQYF.

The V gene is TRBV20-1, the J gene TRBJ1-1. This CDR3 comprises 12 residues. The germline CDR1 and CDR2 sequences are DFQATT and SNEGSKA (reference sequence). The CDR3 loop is CSPLTGNTEAFF.

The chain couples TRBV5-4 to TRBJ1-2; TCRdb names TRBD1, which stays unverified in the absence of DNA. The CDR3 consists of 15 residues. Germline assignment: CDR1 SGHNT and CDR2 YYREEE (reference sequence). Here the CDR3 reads CASTGDGLKNYGYTF.

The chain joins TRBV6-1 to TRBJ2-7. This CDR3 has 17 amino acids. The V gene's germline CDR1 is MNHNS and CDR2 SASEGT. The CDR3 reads CASSPTNYGRNHYEQYF.

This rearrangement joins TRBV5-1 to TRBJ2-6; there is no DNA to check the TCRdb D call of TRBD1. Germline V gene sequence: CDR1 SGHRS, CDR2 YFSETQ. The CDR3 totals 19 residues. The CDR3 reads CASSEGTGGSLSGANVLTF.

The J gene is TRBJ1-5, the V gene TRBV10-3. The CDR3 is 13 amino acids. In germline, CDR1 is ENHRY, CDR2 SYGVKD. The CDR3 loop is CAISAAGDQPQHF.

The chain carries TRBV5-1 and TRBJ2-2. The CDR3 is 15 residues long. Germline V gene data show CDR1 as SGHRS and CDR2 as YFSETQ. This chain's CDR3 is CASSLEVRYNGELFF.

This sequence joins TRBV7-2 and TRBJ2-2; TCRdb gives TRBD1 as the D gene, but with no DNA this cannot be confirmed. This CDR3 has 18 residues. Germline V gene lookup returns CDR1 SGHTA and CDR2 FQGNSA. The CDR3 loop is CASSLAAVGQGGTGELFF.

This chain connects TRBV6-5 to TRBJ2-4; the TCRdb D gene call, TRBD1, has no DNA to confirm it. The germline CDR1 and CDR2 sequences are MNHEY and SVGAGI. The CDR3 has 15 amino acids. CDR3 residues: CASSSGLAAKNIQYF.